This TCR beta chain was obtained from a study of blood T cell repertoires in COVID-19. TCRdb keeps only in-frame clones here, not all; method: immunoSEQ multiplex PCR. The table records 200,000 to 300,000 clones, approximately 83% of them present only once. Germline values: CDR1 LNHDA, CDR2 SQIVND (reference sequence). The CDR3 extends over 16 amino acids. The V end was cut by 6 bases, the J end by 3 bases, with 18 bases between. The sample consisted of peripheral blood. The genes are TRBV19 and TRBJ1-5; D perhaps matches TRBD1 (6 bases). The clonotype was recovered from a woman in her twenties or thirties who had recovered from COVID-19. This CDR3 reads CASRKARTDDNQPQHF. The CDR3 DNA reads TGTGCCAGTAGAAAAGCCAGGACAGATGACAATCAGCCCCAGCATTTT. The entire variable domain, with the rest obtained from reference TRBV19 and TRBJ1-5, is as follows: DGGITQSPKYLFRKEGQNVTLSCEQNLNHDAMYWYRQDPGQGLRLIYYSQIVNDFQKGDIAEGYSVSREKKESFPLTVTSAQKNPTAFYLCASRKARTDDNQPQHFGDGTRLSIL.